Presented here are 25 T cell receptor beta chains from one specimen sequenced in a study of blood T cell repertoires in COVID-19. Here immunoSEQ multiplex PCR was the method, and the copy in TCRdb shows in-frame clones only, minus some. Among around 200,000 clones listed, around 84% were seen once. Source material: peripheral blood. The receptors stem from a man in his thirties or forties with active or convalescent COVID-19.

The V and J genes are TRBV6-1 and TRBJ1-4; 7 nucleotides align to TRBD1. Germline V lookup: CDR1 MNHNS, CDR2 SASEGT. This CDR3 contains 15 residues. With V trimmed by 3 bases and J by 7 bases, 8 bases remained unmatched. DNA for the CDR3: TGTGCCAGCAGTGACGGACAGGCGGACGGTGAAAAACTGTTTTTT. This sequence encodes CASSDGQADGEKLFF.

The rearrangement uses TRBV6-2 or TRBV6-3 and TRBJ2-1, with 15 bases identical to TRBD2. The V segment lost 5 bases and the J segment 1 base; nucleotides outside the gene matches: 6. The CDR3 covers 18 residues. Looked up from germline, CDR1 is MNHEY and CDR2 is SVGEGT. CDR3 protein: CASSPGLAGGGSYNEQFF. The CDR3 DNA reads TGTGCCAGCAGTCCGGGACTAGCGGGAGGAGGGTCCTACAATGAGCAGTTCTTC.

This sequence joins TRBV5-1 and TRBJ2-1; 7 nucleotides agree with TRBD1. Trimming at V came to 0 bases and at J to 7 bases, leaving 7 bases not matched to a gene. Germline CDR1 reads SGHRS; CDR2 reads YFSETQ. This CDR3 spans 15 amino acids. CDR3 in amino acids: CASSLGEGGQNEQFF. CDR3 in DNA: TGCGCCAGCAGCTTGGGAGAAGGGGGCCAGAATGAGCAGTTCTTC. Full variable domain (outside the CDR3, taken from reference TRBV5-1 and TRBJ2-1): KAGVTQTPRYLIKTRGQQVTLSCSPISGHRSVSWYQQTPGQGLQFLFEYFSETQRNKGNFPGRFSGRQFSNSRSEMNVSTLELGDSALYLCASSLGEGGQNEQFFGPGTRLTVL.

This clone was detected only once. The CDR3 loop is CAWSVQEGEAFF. For the CDR3, the DNA is TGTGCCTGGAGTGTACAAGAGGGTGAAGCTTTCTTT. This chain joins TRBV30 and TRBJ1-1, with D uncertain. V lost 0 bases and J lost 7, with 9 bases in between. This CDR3 contains 12 residues. Germline V CDR1 and CDR2: GTSNPN, SVGIG (reference sequence).

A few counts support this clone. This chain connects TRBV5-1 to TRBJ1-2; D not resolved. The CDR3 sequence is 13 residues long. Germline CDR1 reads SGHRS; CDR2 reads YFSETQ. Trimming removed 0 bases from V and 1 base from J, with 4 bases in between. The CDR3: CASSLDSNYGYTF. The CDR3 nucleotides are TGCGCCAGCAGCTTGGACAGTAACTATGGCTACACCTTC. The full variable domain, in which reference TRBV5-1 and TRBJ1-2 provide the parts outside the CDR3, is KAGVTQTPRYLIKTRGQQVTLSCSPISGHRSVSWYQQTPGQGLQFLFEYFSETQRNKGNFPGRFSGRQFSNSRSEMNVSTLELGDSALYLCASSLDSNYGYTFGSGTRLTVV.

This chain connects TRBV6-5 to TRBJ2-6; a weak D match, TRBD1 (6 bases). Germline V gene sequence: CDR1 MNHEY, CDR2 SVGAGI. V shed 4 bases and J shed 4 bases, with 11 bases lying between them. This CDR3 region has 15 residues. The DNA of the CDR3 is TGTGCCAGCAGTTCCACAGGGACGGGGGCCAACGTCCTGACTTTC. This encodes CASSSTGTGANVLTF.

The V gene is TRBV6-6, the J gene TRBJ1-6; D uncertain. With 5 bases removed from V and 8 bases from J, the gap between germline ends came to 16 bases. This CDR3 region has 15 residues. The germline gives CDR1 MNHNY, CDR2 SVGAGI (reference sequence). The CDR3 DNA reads TGTGCCAGCAGTCCTAGACTCTTCACCGATTCACCCCTCCACTTT. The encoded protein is CASSPRLFTDSPLHF.

The CDR3 protein is CASSPRGDRVYEKLFF. The CDR3 region has the DNA TGTGCCAGCAGTCCCCGAGGGGACAGGGTATACGAAAAACTGTTTTTT. V and J are TRBV27 and TRBJ1-4; 9 positions match TRBD1. V lost 5 bases and J lost 8; bases outside the gene matches: 12. Per germline, CDR1 MNHEY and CDR2 SMNVEV (reference sequence). The CDR3 extends over 16 amino acids.

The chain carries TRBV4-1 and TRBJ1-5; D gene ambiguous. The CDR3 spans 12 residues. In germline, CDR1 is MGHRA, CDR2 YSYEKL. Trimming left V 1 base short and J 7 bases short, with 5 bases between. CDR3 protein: CASSQAGQPQHF. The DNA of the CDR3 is TGCGCCAGCAGCCAAGCGGGACAGCCCCAGCATTTT.

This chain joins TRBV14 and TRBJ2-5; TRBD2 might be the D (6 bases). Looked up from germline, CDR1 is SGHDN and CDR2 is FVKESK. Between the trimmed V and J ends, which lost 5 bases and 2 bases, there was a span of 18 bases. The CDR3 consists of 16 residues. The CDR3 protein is CASSMSRGTLQETQYF. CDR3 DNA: TGTGCCAGCAGCATGTCCCGGGGGACTCTACAAGAGACCCAGTACTTC.

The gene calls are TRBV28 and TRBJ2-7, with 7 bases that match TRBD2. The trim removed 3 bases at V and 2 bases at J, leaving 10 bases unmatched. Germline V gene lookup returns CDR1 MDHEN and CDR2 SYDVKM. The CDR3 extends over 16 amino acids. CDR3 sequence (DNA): TGTGCCAGCAGTTTCGGGCTAGCGGAGTTGACCTACGAGCAGTACTTC. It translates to CASSFGLAELTYEQYF.

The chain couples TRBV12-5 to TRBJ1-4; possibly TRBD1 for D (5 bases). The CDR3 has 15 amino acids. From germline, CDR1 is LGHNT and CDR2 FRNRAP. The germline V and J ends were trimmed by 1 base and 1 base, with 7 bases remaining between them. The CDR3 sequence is CASGLGGVTNEKLFF. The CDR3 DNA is TGTGCTAGTGGTTTGGGGGGGGTAACTAATGAAAAACTGTTTTTT.

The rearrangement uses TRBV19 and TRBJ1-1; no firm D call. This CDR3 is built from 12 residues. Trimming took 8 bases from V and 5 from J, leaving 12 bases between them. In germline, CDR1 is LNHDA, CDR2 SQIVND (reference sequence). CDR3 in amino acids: CASEQFGTEAFF. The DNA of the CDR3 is TGTGCCAGTGAACAGTTTGGGACTGAAGCTTTCTTT.

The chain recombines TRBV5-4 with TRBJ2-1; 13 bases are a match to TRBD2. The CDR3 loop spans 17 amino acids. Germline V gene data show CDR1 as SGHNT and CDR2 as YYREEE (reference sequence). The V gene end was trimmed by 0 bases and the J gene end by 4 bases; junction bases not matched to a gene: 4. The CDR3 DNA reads TGTGCCAGCAGCTTGGGTGGGACTAGCGGGACTTACAATGAGCAGTTCTTC. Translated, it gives CASSLGGTSGTYNEQFF.

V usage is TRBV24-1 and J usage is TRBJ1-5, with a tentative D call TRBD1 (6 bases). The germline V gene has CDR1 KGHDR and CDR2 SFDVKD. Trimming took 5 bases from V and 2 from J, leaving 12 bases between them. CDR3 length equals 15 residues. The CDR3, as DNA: TGTGCCACCAGTGTTTCAGGGGCCGGCAATCAGCCCCAGCATTTT. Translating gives CATSVSGAGNQPQHF.

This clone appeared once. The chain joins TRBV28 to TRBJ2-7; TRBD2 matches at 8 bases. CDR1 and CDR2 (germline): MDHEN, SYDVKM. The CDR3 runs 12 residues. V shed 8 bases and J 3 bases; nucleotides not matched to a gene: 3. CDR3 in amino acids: CASGGLDYEQYV. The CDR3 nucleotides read TGTGCCAGCGGGGGACTAGACTACGAGCAGTACGTC.

CDR3 protein: CASSLYGGRTEAFF. The CDR3 DNA is TGTGCCAGCAGTTTATACGGGGGGCGGACTGAAGCTTTCTTT. V gene TRBV27 combines with J gene TRBJ1-1; a weak D match, TRBD1 (6 bases). The germline gives CDR1 MNHEY, CDR2 SMNVEV (reference sequence). Trimming removed 1 base at V and 5 bases at J, with 11 bases between. The CDR3 consists of 14 residues.

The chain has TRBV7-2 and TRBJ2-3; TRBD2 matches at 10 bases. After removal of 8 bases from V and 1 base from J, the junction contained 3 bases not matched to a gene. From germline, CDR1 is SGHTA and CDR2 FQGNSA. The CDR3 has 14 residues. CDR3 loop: CASEREGGTDTQYF. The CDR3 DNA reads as TGTGCCAGCGAGCGGGAGGGGGGCACAGATACGCAGTATTTT.

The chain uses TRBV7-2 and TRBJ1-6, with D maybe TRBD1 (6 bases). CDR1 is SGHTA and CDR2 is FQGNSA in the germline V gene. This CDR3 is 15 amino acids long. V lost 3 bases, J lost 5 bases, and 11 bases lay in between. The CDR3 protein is CASSLGAGDNSPLHF. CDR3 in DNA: TGTGCCAGCAGCTTGGGGGCAGGGGATAATTCACCCCTCCACTTT.

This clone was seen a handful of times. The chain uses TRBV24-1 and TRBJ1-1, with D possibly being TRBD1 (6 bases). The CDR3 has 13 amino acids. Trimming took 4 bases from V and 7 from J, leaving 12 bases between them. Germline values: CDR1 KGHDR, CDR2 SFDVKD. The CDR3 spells CATSDPQGFEAFF. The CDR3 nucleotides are TGTGCCACCAGTGACCCACAGGGTTTTGAAGCTTTCTTT.

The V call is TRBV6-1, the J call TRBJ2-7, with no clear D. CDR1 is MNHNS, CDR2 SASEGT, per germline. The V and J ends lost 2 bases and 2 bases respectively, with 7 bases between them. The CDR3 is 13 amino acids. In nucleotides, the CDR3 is TGTGCCAGCAGTGAAACGGTGACCTACGAGCAGTACGTC. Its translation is CASSETVTYEQYV.

The CDR3 DNA follows: TGTGCCACCAGGGCCTCGATATACAATGAGCAGTTCTTC. Amino acid sequence: CATRASIYNEQFF. The chain is built from TRBV24-1 and TRBJ2-1; D not certain. V was clipped by 7 bases and J by 4 bases, with 10 bases between them. This CDR3 region has 13 residues. Per germline, CDR1 KGHDR and CDR2 SFDVKD.

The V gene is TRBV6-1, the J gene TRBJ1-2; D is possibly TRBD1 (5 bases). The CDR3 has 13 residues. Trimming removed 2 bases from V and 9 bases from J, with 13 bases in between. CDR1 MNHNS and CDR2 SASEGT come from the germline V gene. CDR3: CASSEHRSKSYTF. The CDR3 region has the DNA TGTGCCAGCAGTGAACACAGGAGTAAGAGCTACACCTTC.

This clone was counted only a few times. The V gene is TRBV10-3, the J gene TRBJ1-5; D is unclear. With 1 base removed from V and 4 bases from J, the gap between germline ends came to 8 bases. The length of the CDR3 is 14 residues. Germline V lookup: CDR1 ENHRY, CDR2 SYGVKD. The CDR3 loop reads CAISEYVSNQPQHF. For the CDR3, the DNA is TGTGCCATCAGTGAGTATGTCAGTAATCAGCCCCAGCATTTT.

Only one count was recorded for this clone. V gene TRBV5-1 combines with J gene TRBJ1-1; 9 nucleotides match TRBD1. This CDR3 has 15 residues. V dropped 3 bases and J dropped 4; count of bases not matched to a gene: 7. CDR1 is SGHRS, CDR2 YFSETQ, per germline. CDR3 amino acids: CASSSGQGKITEAFF. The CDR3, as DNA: TGCGCCAGCAGCTCGGGACAGGGTAAGATCACTGAAGCTTTCTTT. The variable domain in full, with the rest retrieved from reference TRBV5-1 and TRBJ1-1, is KAGVTQTPRYLIKTRGQQVTLSCSPISGHRSVSWYQQTPGQGLQFLFEYFSETQRNKGNFPGRFSGRQFSNSRSEMNVSTLELGDSALYLCASSSGQGKITEAFFGQGTRLTVV.